A selection of T cell receptor beta chains follows, all from one sample in a study of cytotoxic CD8 clonotypes in ibrutinib-treated CLL. Repertoires were generated with immunoSEQ multiplex PCR, while TCRdb's copy carries only in-frame clones and drops some. Of roughly 54,000 clones in the sample, about 57% were seen once. The source material was PBMCs, sampled after 24 months of ibrutinib treatment. The receptor source for this set is a human donor with chronic lymphocytic leukemia. Both conserved end residues are part of each CDR3. The order of the fields is J gene, D gene, V gene, clone size, CDR3 protein, CDR3 DNA. A D gene is named only where the DNA matches it firmly. Size is omitted from some rows. Given values are once, few, many or a class for expanded clones.

>TRBJ2-5|.|TRBV6-5|.
CASRSGSQETQYF
TGTGCCAGCAGGTCCGGGTCCCAAGAGACCCAGTACTTC
>TRBJ1-1|TRBD1|TRBV6-1|.
CASSSPDRGDTEAFF
TGTGCCAGCAGCAGCCCTGACAGGGGAGACACTGAAGCTTTCTTT
>TRBJ1-2|.|TRBV13|.
CASSLSRQFYGYTF
TGTGCCAGCAGCTTATCAAGACAGTTCTATGGCTACACCTTC
>TRBJ2-3|.|TRBV9|many
CASSETHRGGPDTQYF
TGTGCCAGCAGCGAAACCCACAGGGGAGGACCAGATACGCAGTATTTT
>TRBJ2-7|.|TRBV19|.
CASSTRTSGEQYF
TGTGCCAGTAGTACCCGAACTTCGGGGGAGCAGTACTTC
>TRBJ2-2|TRBD1|TRBV19|.
CASSMSGGATGELFF
TGTGCCAGTAGTATGTCAGGGGGAGCCACCGGGGAGCTGTTTTTT
>TRBJ2-7|TRBD2|TRBV28|.
CASGKSGDPYEQYF
TGTGCCAGCGGGAAAAGCGGGGACCCCTACGAGCAGTACTTC
>TRBJ2-1|TRBD2|TRBV29-1|.
CSGLSPSSGGQFF
TGCAGCGGGCTATCCCCCTCTAGCGGCGGGCAGTTCTTC
>TRBJ1-1|.|TRBV5-1|.
CASSIRTLADAFF
TGCGCCAGCAGCATACGGACATTGGCTGATGCTTTCTTT
>TRBJ2-2|TRBD1|TRBV7-8|.
CASRLTGAGELFF
TGTGCCAGCAGGTTGACAGGGGCCGGGGAGCTGTTTTTT
>TRBJ1-1|.|TRBV9|many
CASSVGSNTEAFF
TGTGCCAGCAGCGTAGGCTCCAACACTGAAGCTTTCTTT
>TRBJ2-5|TRBD1|TRBV5-1|.
CASSLPRGRWEETQYF
TGCGCCAGCAGCTTGCCAAGGGGGCGGTGGGAGGAGACCCAGTACTTC
>TRBJ2-3|.|TRBV20-1|few
CSASQGNTQYF
TGCAGTGCTAGCCAGGGGAATACGCAGTATTTT
>TRBJ2-7|.|TRBV5-1|.
CASSLAPNYEQYF
TGCGCCAGCAGCTTGGCCCCAAACTACGAGCAGTACTTC
>TRBJ2-1|.|TRBV10-3|.
CAISDEGGAIGEQFF
TGTGCCATCAGTGATGAAGGGGGGGCTATAGGTGAGCAGTTCTTC
>TRBJ2-3|TRBD2|TRBV5-4|many
CASSGLAGVEDTQYF
TGTGCCAGCAGCGGACTAGCGGGGGTCGAAGATACGCAGTATTTT
>TRBJ2-7|.|TRBV21-1|few
CASKAGTGRFQYF
TGTGCCAGCAAGGCGGGGACAGGTAGGTTCCAGTACTTC
>TRBJ2-5|TRBD2|TRBV6-4|.
CASSRTAGGSFGETQYF
TGTGCCAGCAGTCGGACTGCGGGGGGATCGTTTGGAGAGACCCAGTACTTC
>TRBJ2-7|.|TRBV4-1|.
CASSQDPGTPREQYF
TGCGCCAGCAGCCAAGATCCCGGGACGCCGCGGGAGCAGTACTTC
>TRBJ1-6|TRBD1|TRBV2|.
CASRGQGDSPLHF
TGTGCCAGCAGAGGACAGGGGGATTCACCCCTCCACTTT
>TRBJ1-5|.|TRBV5-4|once
CASSPEPNQPQHF
TGTGCCAGCAGCCCCGAACCAAATCAGCCCCAGCATTTT
>TRBJ1-2|.|TRBV4-1|.
CASSQDPAFGYTF
TGCGCCAGCAGCCAAGACCCAGCGTTCGGCTACACCTTC
>TRBJ2-7|TRBD1|TRBV6-1|.
CASSVGTGDGYEQYF
TGTGCCAGCAGTGTCGGGACAGGGGACGGCTACGAGCAGTACTTC
>TRBJ2-1|TRBD2|TRBV25-1|.
CASSRGVANNEQFF
TGTGCCAGCAGCCGGGGGGTAGCCAACAATGAGCAGTTCTTC
>TRBJ2-4|.|TRBV5-6|.
CASSFSQGNIQYF
TGTGCCAGCAGCTTCAGTCAGGGAAACATTCAGTACTTC
>TRBJ2-2|.|TRBV28|.
CASRPSRGFTGELFF
TGTGCCAGCAGACCAAGTCGGGGGTTCACCGGGGAGCTGTTTTTT
>TRBJ1-5|.|TRBV12-5|.
CASGPIQPQHF
TGTGCTAGTGGTCCCATACAGCCCCAGCATTTT
>TRBJ2-1|TRBD1|TRBV5-1|.
CASSLLGGDLYNEQFF
TGCGCCAGCAGCTTGTTAGGGGGCGATTTGTACAATGAGCAGTTCTTC
>TRBJ2-3|.|TRBV27|.
CASSFTGARQSDTQYF
TGTGCCAGCAGTTTTACTGGGGCCCGGCAGTCGGATACGCAGTATTTT
>TRBJ1-6|TRBD1|TRBV2|many
CASSVRTGGSPLHF
TGTGCCAGCAGTGTCCGGACAGGGGGTTCACCCCTCCACTTT
>TRBJ2-7|.|TRBV6-1|.
CASGQNSYEQYF
TGTGCCAGCGGGCAGAACTCCTACGAGCAGTACTTC
>TRBJ2-7|TRBD2|TRBV28|.
CASSRGVNEQYF
TGTGCCAGCAGTCGGGGGGTGAACGAGCAGTACTTC
>TRBJ2-1|.|TRBV11-2|few
CASSRGINNEQFF
TGTGCCAGCAGCAGGGGGATTAACAATGAGCAGTTCTTC
>TRBJ2-2|.|TRBV9|.
CASSVLRTGELFF
TGTGCCAGCAGCGTCCTAAGGACCGGGGAGCTGTTTTTT
>TRBJ2-3|TRBD2|TRBV9|.
CASSVSSGDTQYF
TGTGCCAGCAGCGTCTCTAGCGGCGATACGCAGTATTTT
>TRBJ1-1|.|TRBV28|.
CASRSFMNTEAFF
TGTGCCAGCAGGAGCTTCATGAACACTGAAGCTTTCTTT
>TRBJ2-3|.|TRBV7-8|.
CASTPRAIETTDTQYF
TGTGCCAGCACCCCTAGGGCAATTGAGACCACAGATACGCAGTATTTT
>TRBJ2-3|.|TRBV7-8|.
CASSLYNVGKTRDVKYF
TGTGCCAGCAGCTTATACAACGTGGGAAAAACCCGGGACGTCAAGTATTTT
>TRBJ1-3|.|TRBV4-1|.
CASTSTVSGNTIYF
TGCGCCAGCACCTCGACGGTCTCTGGAAACACCATATATTTT
>TRBJ2-3|.|TRBV19|.
CASSIGQWGDTQYF
TGTGCCAGTAGTATCGGGCAGTGGGGGGATACGCAGTATTTT
>TRBJ2-3|TRBD2|TRBV5-1|once
CASSRGDASDTQYF
TGCGCCAGCAGCCGGGGGGATGCCTCCGATACGCAGTATTTT
>TRBJ1-2|.|TRBV29-1|.
CSVVLGKTYGYTF
TGCAGCGTTGTCCTAGGCAAGACCTATGGCTACACCTTC
>TRBJ2-7|TRBD1|TRBV19|few
CASSMATGAYEQYF
TGTGCCAGTAGTATGGCCACAGGGGCCTACGAGCAGTACTTC
>TRBJ1-1|TRBD1|TRBV9|few
CASSVEGAWTEAFF
TGTGCCAGCAGCGTAGAGGGGGCGTGGACTGAAGCTTTCTTT
>TRBJ1-1|.|TRBV2|few
CASGRDPNTEAFF
TGTGCCAGCGGGAGGGATCCAAACACTGAAGCTTTCTTT
>TRBJ1-4|.|TRBV18|.
CASSPPQGLGEKLFF
TGTGCCAGCTCACCACCGCAGGGCCTTGGTGAAAAACTGTTTTTT
>TRBJ1-5|.|TRBV19|once
CASRVRGPSNQPQHF
TGTGCCAGTAGGGTCAGGGGACCTAGCAATCAGCCCCAGCATTTT
>TRBJ1-5|TRBD1|TRBV6-1|.
CASSTGGGSNQPQHF
TGTGCCAGCAGTACAGGGGGGGGTAGCAATCAGCCCCAGCATTTT
>TRBJ2-3|.|TRBV4-2|.
CASSPRPGVGTDTQYF
TGTGCCAGCAGCCCAAGGCCGGGGGTGGGCACAGATACGCAGTATTTT
>TRBJ1-1|.|TRBV19|.
CASSIISVRPTPMNTEAFF
TGTGCCAGTAGTATAATTTCGGTCCGGCCCACACCTATGAACACTGAAGCTTTCTTT
>TRBJ2-1|TRBD1|TRBV9|.
CASSLSGGGDEQFF
TGTGCCAGCAGCCTGTCAGGGGGCGGGGATGAGCAGTTCTTC
>TRBJ1-1|.|TRBV27|once
CASSLSNWQFSFTEAFF
TGTGCCAGCAGTTTATCGAATTGGCAATTTAGCTTCACTGAAGCTTTCTTT
>TRBJ2-1|TRBD2|TRBV9|.
CASSVGTSGGAGFDEQFF
TGTGCCAGCAGCGTTGGGACTAGCGGGGGGGCCGGTTTCGATGAGCAGTTCTTC
>TRBJ1-4|.|TRBV19|.
CASSLPGEANEKLFF
TGTGCCAGTAGTCTTCCAGGGGAGGCAAATGAAAAACTGTTTTTT
>TRBJ1-6|.|TRBV7-9|.
CASSPIGAGNSPLHF
TGTGCCAGCAGCCCGATAGGGGCAGGGAATTCACCCCTCCACTTT
>TRBJ1-2|TRBD1|TRBV5-6|.
CASSLPGQATYGYTF
TGTGCCAGCAGCTTACCGGGACAGGCGACCTATGGCTACACCTTC